This T cell receptor beta chain emerged from a study of T cell changes during pregnancy in multiple sclerosis. Using immunoSEQ multiplex PCR, the repertoire was profiled, and TCRdb retains in-frame clones only, with some absent. The sample has 90,000 or so clones, about 91% seen once; the top ten hold 3.5%. The CDR3 consists of 20 residues. V trimming: 3 bases; J trimming: 1 base; junction bases outside the gene matches: 11. CDR1 and CDR2 (germline): SNHLY, FYNNEI. This material consisted of PBMCs, taken in the first trimester of pregnancy. The V gene is TRBV2, the J gene TRBJ2-3; 15 bases map to TRBD2. The receptor was isolated from a female donor in good health, serving as a control in a pregnancy study. Some clones in this sample may be carry-over from other donors' samples. The CDR3, as DNA: TGTGCCAGCAGTGATCGAGGACTAGCGGGGGGGCCGACGCGCACAGATACGCAGTATTTT. Its protein is CASSDRGLAGGPTRTDTQYF.